One sample yielded the 17 T cell receptor beta chains listed below, sequenced in a study of blood T cell repertoires in COVID-19. The protocol was immunoSEQ multiplex PCR, while the TCRdb copy is restricted to in-frame clones and leaves out a portion. The sample lists some 220,000 clones, 70% to 90% occurring once. Sample: peripheral blood. Every receptor here comes from a woman aged 18-35 years who had recovered from COVID-19.

CDR3: CASSYSAANEQFF. In nucleotides, the CDR3 is TGTGCCAGCAGTTACTCAGCGGCCAATGAGCAGTTCTTC. The gene calls are TRBV6-2 or TRBV6-3 and TRBJ2-1, with a tentative D call TRBD2 (5 bases). CDR1 is MNHEY, CDR2 SVGEGT, per germline. Between the trimmed V and J ends, which lost 0 bases and 6 bases, there was a span of 6 bases. The CDR3 is 13 residues long.

The chain joins TRBV10-2 to TRBJ2-3; 8 nucleotides align to TRBD2. Germline values: CDR1 WSHSY, CDR2 SAAADI. V dropped 4 bases and J dropped 2; count of bases not matched to a gene: 14. The CDR3 consists of 18 residues. The CDR3 region is CASSVQAFSGVDTDTQYF. The CDR3 region has the DNA TGCGCCAGCAGTGTACAGGCTTTTAGCGGGGTAGACACAGATACGCAGTATTTT.

The rearrangement uses TRBV6-1 and TRBJ2-3; D is undetermined. V shed 1 base and J shed 6 bases, with 5 bases lying between them. Germline CDR1 is MNHNS and CDR2 is SASEGT. There are 12 residues in the CDR3. CDR3 sequence: CASSEVGDTQYF. The CDR3 DNA reads TGTGCCAGCAGTGAAGTCGGGGATACGCAGTATTTT.

V and J are TRBV9 and TRBJ1-2; D remains ambiguous. The V gene's germline CDR1 is SGDLS and CDR2 YYNGEE. V was shortened by 3 bases and J by 4 bases, with 16 bases between the two germline ends. This CDR3 comprises 15 residues. CDR3 nucleotide sequence: TGTGCCAGCAGCGCGGTGGGCGTAGATTTCTATGGCTACACCTTC. It specifies CASSAVGVDFYGYTF.

The genes are TRBV9 and TRBJ2-2; perhaps TRBD2 as D (5 bases). Germline CDR1 is SGDLS and CDR2 is YYNGEE. Trimming removed 0 bases from V and 2 bases from J, with 11 bases in between. This CDR3 contains 16 residues. CDR3 nucleotides: TGTGCCAGCAGCGTAGAATGGCGGGCAAACACCGGGGAGCTGTTTTTT. It codes for CASSVEWRANTGELFF.

The gene calls are TRBV7-8 and TRBJ1-2, with D possibly TRBD1 on 5 matching bases. The CDR3 has 13 residues. Trimming pared 1 base from V and 2 bases from J, leaving 5 bases between. The germline V gene has CDR1 SGHVS and CDR2 FQNEAQ. CDR3 sequence (DNA): TGTGCCAGCAGCTTAGGACAGAACTATGGCTACACCTTC. This sequence encodes CASSLGQNYGYTF.

The chain couples TRBV4-1 to TRBJ2-3; 7 bases map to TRBD2. The CDR3 extends over 15 amino acids. Germline CDR1 is MGHRA and CDR2 is YSYEKL. Trimming took 0 bases from V and 2 from J; bases not matched to a gene: 2. The DNA of the CDR3 is TGCGCCAGCAGCCAAGATGCGGGAGCCACAGATACGCAGTATTTT. The encoded protein is CASSQDAGATDTQYF.

This chain links TRBV27 with TRBJ1-1, with 7 positions matching TRBD1. Germline CDR1 and CDR2: MNHEY and SMNVEV (reference sequence). V lost 5 bases and J lost 4; bases outside the gene matches: 7. CDR3 length: 14 amino acids. This CDR3 is CASSPFRGATEAFF. The CDR3 DNA follows: TGTGCCAGCAGTCCCTTCAGGGGGGCCACTGAAGCTTTCTTT.

This rearrangement joins TRBV19 to TRBJ1-1; D is unclear. This CDR3 region has 14 residues. CDR1 and CDR2 (germline): LNHDA, SQIVND (reference sequence). Trimming removed 3 bases at V and 4 bases at J, with 12 bases between. DNA for the CDR3: TGTGCCAGTAGTATGTATGGGCTTGGCACTGAAGCTTTCTTT. It is translated as CASSMYGLGTEAFF.

The chain combines TRBV30 with TRBJ1-1; 8 bases line up with TRBD1. The CDR3 spans 14 residues. Germline CDR1 GTSNPN, CDR2 SVGIG (reference sequence). Trimming cost V 2 bases and J 7 bases; bases outside gene matches: 9. The CDR3 nucleotides read TGTGCCTGGAGTCCTGGGGACAGGTGGGATGAAGCTTTCTTT. It codes for CAWSPGDRWDEAFF.

The genes are TRBV23-1 and TRBJ1-4, with D possibly TRBD1 on 5 matching bases. TRBV23-1 is recorded as an ORF, its role being uncertain. CDR3 length: 14 residues. V lost 10 bases and J lost 8, with 20 bases in between. The CDR3 sequence is CATPGRWALEKLFF. CDR3 sequence (DNA): TGCGCCACCCCAGGGCGGTGGGCACTGGAAAAACTGTTTTTT.

This rearrangement joins TRBV12-3 or TRBV12-4 to TRBJ1-1, with 9 bases lining up with TRBD1. The J segment lost 4 bases and the V segment lost 6 bases, leaving 3 bases of the junction unmatched. The CDR3 runs 13 residues. The CDR3: CASRDRGGTEAFF. Here the CDR3 DNA reads TGTGCCAGCAGGGACAGGGGCGGCACTGAAGCTTTCTTT.

This clone was picked up one time. V and J are TRBV9 and TRBJ2-1; 7 nucleotides agree with TRBD2. Germline V gives CDR1 SGDLS, CDR2 YYNGEE. Unmatched junction bases numbered 9, after V lost 5 bases and J lost 4 bases. This CDR3 contains 15 residues. CDR3 bases: TGTGCCAGCAGTCGAAGCGGGGATCAATACAATGAGCAGTTCTTC. Translating gives CASSRSGDQYNEQFF. Full variable domain (outside the CDR3, taken from reference TRBV9 and TRBJ2-1): DSGVTQTPKHLITATGQRVTLRCSPRSGDLSVYWYQQSLDQGLQFLIQYYNGEERAKGNILERFSAQQFPDLHSELNLSSLELGDSALYFCASSRSGDQYNEQFFGPGTRLTVL.

The genes are TRBV6-5 and TRBJ2-7, with 10 bases matching TRBD2. Germline assignment: CDR1 MNHEY and CDR2 SVGAGI. The CDR3 is made up of 14 amino acids. The junction had 2 bases not matched to a gene; V was cut back by 6 bases and J by 0 bases. The CDR3 is CASSWTSGSYEQYF. CDR3 sequence (DNA): TGTGCCAGCAGCTGGACTAGCGGCTCCTACGAGCAGTACTTC.

The chain is built from TRBV15 and TRBJ2-6, with 7 bases aligning to TRBD1. V was clipped by 1 base and J by 1 base; unmatched bases: 4. The germline CDR1 and CDR2 sequences are LNHNV and YYDKDF (reference sequence). There are 17 residues in the CDR3. Here the CDR3 reads CATSRVTGVSGANVLTF. Written as DNA, the CDR3 is TGTGCCACCAGCAGAGTCACAGGGGTTTCTGGGGCCAACGTCCTGACTTTC.

The chain recombines TRBV7-2 with TRBJ2-3; TRBD2 aligns across 13 bases. V lost 5 bases, J lost 1 base, and 9 bases stayed unmatched. The CDR3 runs 18 residues. Germline assignment: CDR1 SGHTA and CDR2 FQGNSA. The DNA of the CDR3 is TGTGCCAGCAGCCCCGGACTAGCGGGAGAGGTCGGCACAGATACGCAGTATTTT. It yields the protein CASSPGLAGEVGTDTQYF. Full variable domain (remainder filled in from reference TRBV7-2 and TRBJ2-3): GAGVSQSPSNKVTEKGKDVELRCDPISGHTALYWYRQSLGQGLEFLIYFQGNSAPDKSGLPSDRFSAERTGGSVSTLTIQRTQQEDSAVYLCASSPGLAGEVGTDTQYFGPGTRLTVL.

This chain joins TRBV27 and TRBJ2-7, with 8 bases fitting TRBD1. Trimming took 4 bases from V and 2 from J; bases not matched to a gene: 10. This CDR3 comprises 16 residues. Germline V gene lookup returns CDR1 MNHEY and CDR2 SMNVEV (reference sequence). The CDR3 spells CASSSFGQGGAYEQYF. The CDR3 nucleotides are TGTGCCAGCAGTTCCTTCGGACAGGGCGGTGCCTACGAGCAGTACTTC.